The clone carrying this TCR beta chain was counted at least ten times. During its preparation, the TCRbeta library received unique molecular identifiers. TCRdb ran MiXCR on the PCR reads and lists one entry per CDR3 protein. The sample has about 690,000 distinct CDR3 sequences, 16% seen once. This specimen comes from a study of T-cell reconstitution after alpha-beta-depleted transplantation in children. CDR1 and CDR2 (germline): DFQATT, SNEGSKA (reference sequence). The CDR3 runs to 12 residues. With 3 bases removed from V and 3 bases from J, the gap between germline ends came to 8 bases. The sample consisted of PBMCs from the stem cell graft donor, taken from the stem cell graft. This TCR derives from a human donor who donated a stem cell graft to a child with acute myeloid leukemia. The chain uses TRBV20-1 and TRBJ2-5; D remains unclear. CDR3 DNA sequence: TGCAGTGCTAGCTCCACAAAAGAGACCCAGTACTTC. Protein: CSASSTKETQYF.